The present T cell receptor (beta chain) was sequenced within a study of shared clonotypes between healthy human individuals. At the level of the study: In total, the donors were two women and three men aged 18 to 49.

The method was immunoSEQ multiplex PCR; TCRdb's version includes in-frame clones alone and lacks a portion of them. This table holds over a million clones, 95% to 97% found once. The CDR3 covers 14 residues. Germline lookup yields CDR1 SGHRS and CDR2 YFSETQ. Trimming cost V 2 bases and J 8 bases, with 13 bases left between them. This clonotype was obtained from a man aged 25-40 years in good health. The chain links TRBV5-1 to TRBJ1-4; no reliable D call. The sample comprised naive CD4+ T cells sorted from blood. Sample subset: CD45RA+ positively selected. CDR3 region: CASSFEVPPEKLFF. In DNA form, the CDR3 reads TGCGCCAGCAGCTTTGAGGTGCCTCCGGAAAAACTGTTTTTT.